One sample yielded the 28 T cell receptor beta chains listed below, sequenced in a study of cytomegalovirus exposure and HLA in healthy donors. This PCR relied on a set of 60 Vbeta primers and 13 Jbeta primers. Assay used: immunoSEQ multiplex PCR; TCRdb lists only in-frame clones, some missing. The sample has under 30,000 clones, about four fifths seen once. Input material: PBMCs. The receptors were sampled from a male donor in good health and CMV-seronegative.

V and J are TRBV21-1 and TRBJ1-5. TRBV21-1 is an annotated pseudogene. This CDR3 spans 17 amino acids. CDR3 nucleotides: TGTGCCAGCAGCAAAGTCATTCGAGGGGGGGGAGGGCAGCCCCAGCATTTT. The encoded protein is CASSKVIRGGGGQPQHF.

The chain is built from TRBV6-5 and TRBJ1-2; D perhaps matches TRBD1 (5 bases). The length of the CDR3 is 15 residues. Germline V gene data show CDR1 as MNHEY and CDR2 as SVGAGI. V was clipped by 5 bases and J by 5 bases, with 18 bases between them. The DNA for the CDR3 is TGTGCCAGCAGTAAGGGACCGCTCGGAGGGTATGGCTACACCTTC. This gives the protein CASSKGPLGGYGYTF.

DNA for the CDR3: TGTGCCAGCAGCCGCGCCGCCAGGGACACTGAAGCTTTCTTT. It translates to CASSRAARDTEAFF. The V gene is TRBV7-9, the J gene TRBJ1-1; TRBD1 is a possible D gene (5 bases). This CDR3 comprises 14 residues. Germline V lookup: CDR1 SEHNR, CDR2 FQNEAQ (reference sequence). The ends were cut back, 5 bases at V and 3 bases at J, with 13 bases in the middle.

This clone was found once. The V and J genes are TRBV11-2 and TRBJ1-2; 8 positions match TRBD1. The CDR3 spans 14 residues. The germline V gene encodes CDR1 SGHAT and CDR2 FQNNGV. The V gene end was trimmed by 1 base and the J gene end by 4 bases; junction bases not matched to a gene: 2. In DNA, the CDR3 is TGTGCCAGCAGCTTAGTCCAGGGGGCCTATGGCTACACCTTC. Its protein product is CASSLVQGAYGYTF.

The CDR3 DNA is TGTGCCAGCAGTGGGGCAGGGGTAATCTCCTACAATGAGCAGTTCTTC. Translation: CASSGAGVISYNEQFF. The chain combines TRBV11-2 with TRBJ2-1, with D possibly matching TRBD1 (6 bases). Trimming left V 6 bases short and J 0 bases short, with 15 bases between. The CDR3 spans 16 residues. Germline loops: CDR1 SGHAT, CDR2 FQNNGV.

The V call is TRBV28, the J call TRBJ2-7, with 9 bases matching TRBD1. The J segment lost 2 bases and the V segment lost 3 bases, leaving 5 bases of the junction unmatched. The CDR3 contains 15 residues. Looked up from germline, CDR1 is MDHEN and CDR2 is SYDVKM. The CDR3 loop reads CASSLMTGGPYEQYF. The CDR3 DNA sequence: TGTGCCAGCAGTTTGATGACAGGGGGTCCCTACGAGCAGTACTTC.

This chain links TRBV14 with TRBJ2-1, with 7 bases fitting TRBD1. The CDR3 loop spans 14 amino acids. CDR1 and CDR2 from the germline V gene are SGHDN and FVKESK. Trimming took 4 bases from V and 7 from J; bases not matched to a gene: 7. CDR3 amino acids: CASSRRKQGNEQFF. CDR3 sequence (DNA): TGTGCCAGCAGCCGCCGGAAACAGGGGAATGAGCAGTTCTTC. The whole variable domain, remainder taken from reference TRBV14 and TRBJ2-1, is EAGVTQFPSHSVIEKGQTVTLRCDPISGHDNLYWYRRVMGKEIKFLLHFVKESKQDESGMPNNRFLAERTGGTYSTLKVQPAELEDSGVYFCASSRRKQGNEQFFGPGTRLTVL.

This clone was seen more than once but under ten times. The rearrangement uses TRBV20-1 and TRBJ1-2; D is perhaps TRBD1 (5 bases). The V and J ends lost 4 bases and 7 bases respectively, with 10 bases between them. The CDR3 is made up of 11 amino acids. CDR1 and CDR2 from the germline V gene are DFQATT and SNEGSKA (reference sequence). The CDR3 sequence: CSAIGEGGYTF. The CDR3 bases are TGCAGTGCTATAGGGGAGGGTGGCTACACCTTC.

The rearrangement links TRBV30 to TRBJ2-7; 8 nucleotides align to TRBD1. The CDR3 is 14 amino acids. J was trimmed by 4 bases and V by 8 bases; bases with no gene match: 13. The germline V gene encodes CDR1 GTSNPN and CDR2 SVGIG (reference sequence). For the CDR3, the DNA is TGTGCCGGGGGTAGGACAGGGATTCCATACGAGCAGTACTTC. Translating gives CAGGRTGIPYEQYF.

In nucleotides, the CDR3 is TGTGCCAGCGGCGGGCCCTACAATGAGCAGTTCTTC. Its protein is CASGGPYNEQFF. The rearrangement links TRBV7-6 to TRBJ2-1; D is possibly TRBD2 (5 bases). V lost 8 bases to trimming and J lost 2 bases, with 7 bases between them. CDR3 size: 12 residues. Germline CDR1 is SGHVS and CDR2 is FNYEAQ. Full variable domain (remainder filled in from reference TRBV7-6 and TRBJ2-1): GAGVSQSPRYKVTKRGQDVALRCDPISGHVSLYWYRQALGQGPEFLTYFNYEAQQDKSGLPNDRFSAERPEGSISTLTIQRTEQRDSAMYRCASGGPYNEQFFGPGTRLTVL.

For the CDR3, the DNA is TGCAGCGCCCCTGGGGGGGTGGGGGAGACCCAGTACTTC. It translates to CSAPGGVGETQYF. The chain combines TRBV29-1 with TRBJ2-5; the match to TRBD2 covers 7 bases. This CDR3 contains 13 residues. With 7 bases clipped from V and 5 bases from J, the junction kept 10 bases outside the gene matches. Looked up from germline, CDR1 is SQVTM and CDR2 is ANQGSEA.

This chain connects TRBV6-1 to TRBJ2-1; 9 positions agree with TRBD2. The J segment lost 5 bases and the V segment lost 5 bases, leaving 7 bases of the junction unmatched. Germline CDR1 is MNHNS and CDR2 is SASEGT. This CDR3 is built from 15 residues. The CDR3 loop is CASSPKREANNEQFF. The CDR3, as DNA: TGTGCCAGCAGTCCCAAGCGGGAGGCGAACAATGAGCAGTTCTTC.

On this clone: A junction end diverges from the germline sequence, so it may reflect a read error. The chain uses TRBV7-9 and TRBJ2-7; tentatively, D is TRBD1 (5 bases). Germline CDR1 is SEHNR and CDR2 is FQNEAQ (reference sequence). This CDR3 has 12 residues. In DNA, the CDR3 is TGTTCCAGCAGTCCCCAGGGTTACGAGCAGTACTTC. Translated, it gives CSSSPQGYEQYF.

The rearrangement uses TRBV4-2 and TRBJ1-3, with TRBD1 as a possible D gene (5 bases). The V and J ends lost 1 base and 0 bases respectively, with 16 bases between them. This CDR3 comprises 18 residues. In germline, CDR1 is LGHNA, CDR2 YNFKEQ. The CDR3 sequence: CASSQGAGAGISGNTIYF. For the CDR3, the DNA is TGTGCCAGCAGCCAAGGCGCCGGGGCGGGGATCTCTGGAAACACCATATATTTT.

The V and J genes are TRBV4-3 and TRBJ1-2; TRBD1 might be the D (5 bases). The CDR3 has 14 amino acids. Trimming shortened V by 4 bases and J by 4 bases, and 13 bases separated the two germline ends. CDR1 is LGHNA and CDR2 is YSLEER in the germline V gene. The DNA for the CDR3 is TGCGCCAGCAGCCGACGGGGGGTTGGCTATGGCTACACCTTC. Translating gives CASSRRGVGYGYTF.

Written as DNA, the CDR3 is TGTGCCAGCACGACCCAAGGGGCGAACTATGGCTACACCTTC. It translates to CASTTQGANYGYTF. This chain connects TRBV28 to TRBJ1-2; D might be TRBD1 (5 bases). This CDR3 is 14 amino acids long. Per germline, CDR1 MDHEN and CDR2 SYDVKM. V lost 7 bases and J lost 2, with 14 bases in between.

V usage is TRBV5-1 and J usage is TRBJ1-2; no reliable D call. Germline V gene sequence: CDR1 SGHRS, CDR2 YFSETQ. This CDR3 contains 13 residues. The V end was cut by 2 bases, the J end by 5 bases, with 10 bases between. CDR3 in amino acids: CASSLGPEYGYTF. CDR3 sequence (DNA): TGCGCCAGCAGCTTAGGTCCGGAGTATGGCTACACCTTC.

This clone has just one count. The J gene is TRBJ2-7, the V gene TRBV5-6; the match to TRBD1 covers 7 bases. This CDR3 contains 14 residues. Germline assignment: CDR1 SGHDT and CDR2 YYEEEE. The junction had 6 bases not matched to a gene; V was cut back by 3 bases and J by 3 bases. This chain's CDR3 is CASSWGTELYEQYF. The CDR3 coding sequence is TGTGCCAGCAGCTGGGGGACAGAACTCTACGAGCAGTACTTC. Filled out from reference TRBV5-6 and TRBJ2-7, the complete variable domain reads DAGVTQSPTHLIKTRGQQVTLRCSPKSGHDTVSWYQQALGQGPQFIFQYYEEEERQRGNFPDRFSGHQFPNYSSELNVNALLLGDSALYLCASSWGTELYEQYFGPGTRLTVT.

V gene TRBV5-1 combines with J gene TRBJ1-6; D possibly corresponds to TRBD1 (5 bases). CDR3 length equals 14 residues. In germline, CDR1 is SGHRS, CDR2 YFSETQ. V lost 5 bases to trimming and J lost 6 bases, with 12 bases between them. The CDR3 sequence is CASSETEPNSPLHF. In nucleotides, the CDR3 is TGCGCCAGCAGTGAGACAGAACCTAATTCACCCCTCCACTTT.

This chain links TRBV25-1 with TRBJ2-2, with TRBD2 identical over 7 bases. The CDR3 runs to 16 residues. CDR1 is MGHDK, CDR2 SYGVNS, per germline. Trimming at V came to 1 base and at J to 5 bases, leaving 7 bases not matched to a gene. Here the CDR3 reads CASSEFRGSTTGELFF. The CDR3 coding sequence is TGTGCCAGCAGTGAATTTCGCGGGAGCACAACCGGGGAGCTGTTTTTT.

J is TRBJ2-3 and V is TRBV28; D remains ambiguous. Trimming removed 4 bases from V and 1 base from J, with 9 bases in between. The length of the CDR3 is 14 residues. The germline V gene encodes CDR1 MDHEN and CDR2 SYDVKM. The CDR3 region is CASSSPRGTDTQYF. The DNA for the CDR3 is TGTGCCAGCAGTTCCCCCCGGGGCACAGATACGCAGTATTTT.

J is TRBJ2-3 and V is TRBV6-7; 14 bases map to TRBD2. TRBV6-7 qualifies as an ORF whose function is uncertain. The V segment lost 4 bases and the J segment 0 bases; nucleotides outside the gene matches: 3. The CDR3 has 17 residues. CDR3 in DNA: TGTGCCAGCAGTTCCGGGACTAGCGGGGGAAGCACAGATACGCAGTATTTT. Its protein is CASSSGTSGGSTDTQYF.

This sequence joins TRBV25-1 and TRBJ2-7; 12 bases are shared with TRBD2. J gave up 3 bases and V 5 bases, and 5 bases lay outside the gene matches. Germline values: CDR1 MGHDK, CDR2 SYGVNS. The CDR3 covers 15 residues. The CDR3 DNA reads as TGTGCCAGCAGTACTAGCGGGGGGCCCTACTACGAGCAGTACTTC. This encodes CASSTSGGPYYEQYF.

J is TRBJ2-7 and V is TRBV7-3, with a weak D call TRBD2 (7 bases). CDR1 is SGHTA, CDR2 FQGTGA, per germline. The CDR3 has 15 amino acids. V lost 1 base and J lost 4, with 14 bases in between. DNA for the CDR3: TGTGCCAGCAGCTTAATGGGGGGGCCCTATTACGAGCAGTACTTC. This codes for CASSLMGGPYYEQYF.

The gene calls are TRBV2 and TRBJ2-2; TRBD2 aligns across 13 bases. Germline values: CDR1 SNHLY, CDR2 FYNNEI. V shed 8 bases and J 7 bases; nucleotides not matched to a gene: 4. This CDR3 has 14 residues. The CDR3 is CASGRLAGGGELFF. Written as DNA, the CDR3 is TGTGCCAGCGGAAGACTAGCGGGAGGCGGGGAGCTGTTTTTT. The whole variable domain, remainder taken from reference TRBV2 and TRBJ2-2, is EPEVTQTPSHQVTQMGQEVILRCVPISNHLYFYWYRQILGQKVEFLVSFYNNEISEKSEIFDDQFSVERPDGSNFTLKIRSTKLEDSAMYFCASGRLAGGGELFFGEGSRLTVL.

This chain joins TRBV7-2 and TRBJ2-7, with 7 bases identical to TRBD2. V was pared by 1 base and J by 2 bases, with 5 bases of the junction left unmatched. This CDR3 spans 15 amino acids. Germline V CDR1 and CDR2: SGHTA, FQGNSA. The CDR3 nucleotides read TGTGCCAGCAGCTTAGAGGCAGGGACTACCTACGAGCAGTACTTC. It translates to CASSLEAGTTYEQYF.

The V call is TRBV6-5, the J call TRBJ1-6; D gene unclear. The CDR3 has 15 amino acids. The V end was cut by 0 bases, the J end by 9 bases, with 12 bases between. CDR1 and CDR2 from the germline V gene are MNHEY and SVGAGI. The CDR3 loop reads CASSYSAGFASPLHF. DNA of the CDR3: TGTGCCAGCAGTTACTCAGCGGGGTTTGCTTCACCCCTCCACTTT.

The chain joins TRBV6-4 to TRBJ2-5; D may be TRBD2 (5 bases). Looked up from germline, CDR1 is MRHNA and CDR2 is SNTAGT. The V end lost 9 bases, the J end lost 6 bases, and 14 bases lay between the germline ends. The CDR3 contains 12 residues. The CDR3 DNA sequence: TGTGCCAGGCCATGCTACGGGAAGACCCAGTACTTC. This encodes CARPCYGKTQYF.